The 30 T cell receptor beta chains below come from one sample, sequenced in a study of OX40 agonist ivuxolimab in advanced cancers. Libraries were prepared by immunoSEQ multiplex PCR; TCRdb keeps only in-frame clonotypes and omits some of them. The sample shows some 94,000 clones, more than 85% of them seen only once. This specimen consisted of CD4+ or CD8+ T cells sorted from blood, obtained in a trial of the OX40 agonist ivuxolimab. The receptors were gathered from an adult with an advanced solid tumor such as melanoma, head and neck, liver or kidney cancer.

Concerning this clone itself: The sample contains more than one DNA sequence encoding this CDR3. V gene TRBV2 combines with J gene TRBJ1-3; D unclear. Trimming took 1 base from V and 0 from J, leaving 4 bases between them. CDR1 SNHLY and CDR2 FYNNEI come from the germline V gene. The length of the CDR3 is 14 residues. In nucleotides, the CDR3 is TGTGCCAGCAGTGAAGGATTCTCTGGAAACACCATATATTTT. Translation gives CASSEGFSGNTIYF.

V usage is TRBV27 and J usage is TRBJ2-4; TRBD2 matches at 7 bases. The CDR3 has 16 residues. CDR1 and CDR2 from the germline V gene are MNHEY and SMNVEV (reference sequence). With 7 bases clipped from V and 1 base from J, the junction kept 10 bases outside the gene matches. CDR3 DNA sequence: TGTGCCAGCAAACTTGGGGGGGATCATGCCAAAAACATTCAGTACTTC. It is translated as CASKLGGDHAKNIQYF.

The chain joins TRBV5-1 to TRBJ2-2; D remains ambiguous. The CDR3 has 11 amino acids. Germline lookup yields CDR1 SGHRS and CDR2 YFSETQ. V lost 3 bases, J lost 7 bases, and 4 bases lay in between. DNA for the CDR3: TGCGCCAGCAGCTACGGCGGGGAGCTGTTTTTT. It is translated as CASSYGGELFF.

As DNA, the CDR3 is TGTGCCAGCAGTGACTCAGGCGGGGGCACAGATACGCAGTATTTT. Protein: CASSDSGGGTDTQYF. This chain links TRBV6-4 with TRBJ2-3, with D possibly TRBD2 on 6 matching bases. The germline gives CDR1 MRHNA, CDR2 SNTAGT. The CDR3 spans 15 residues. The ends were cut back, 0 bases at V and 1 base at J, with 8 bases in the middle.

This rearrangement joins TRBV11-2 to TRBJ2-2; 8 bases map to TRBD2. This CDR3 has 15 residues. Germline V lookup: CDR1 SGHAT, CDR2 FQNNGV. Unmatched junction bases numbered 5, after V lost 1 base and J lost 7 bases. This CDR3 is CASSLGTSSGGELFF. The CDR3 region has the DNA TGTGCCAGCAGCTTAGGGACTAGCAGTGGCGGGGAGCTGTTTTTT. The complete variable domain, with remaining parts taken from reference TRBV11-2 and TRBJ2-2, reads EAGVAQSPRYKIIEKRQSVAFWCNPISGHATLYWYQQILGQGPKLLIQFQNNGVVDDSQLPKDRFSAERLKGVDSTLKIQPAKLEDSAVYLCASSLGTSSGGELFFGEGSRLTVL.

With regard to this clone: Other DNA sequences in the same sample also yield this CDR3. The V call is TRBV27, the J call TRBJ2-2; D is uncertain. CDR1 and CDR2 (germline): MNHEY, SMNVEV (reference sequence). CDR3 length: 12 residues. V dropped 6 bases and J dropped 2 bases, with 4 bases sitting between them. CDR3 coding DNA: TGTGCCAGCAGCCCCAACACCGGGGAGCTGTTTTTT. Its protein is CASSPNTGELFF.

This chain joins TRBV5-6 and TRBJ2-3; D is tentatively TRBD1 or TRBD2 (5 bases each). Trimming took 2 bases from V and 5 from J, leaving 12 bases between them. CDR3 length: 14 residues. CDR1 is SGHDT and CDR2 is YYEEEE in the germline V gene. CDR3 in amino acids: CASSFSGLGDTQYF. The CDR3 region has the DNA TGTGCCAGCAGCTTTTCGGGGCTTGGAGATACGCAGTATTTT.

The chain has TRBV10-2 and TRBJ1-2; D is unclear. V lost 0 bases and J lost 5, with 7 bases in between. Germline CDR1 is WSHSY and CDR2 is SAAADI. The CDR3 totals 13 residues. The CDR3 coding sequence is TGCGCCAGCAGTGAGTCTTACAGTTATGGCTACACCTTC. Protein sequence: CASSESYSYGYTF.

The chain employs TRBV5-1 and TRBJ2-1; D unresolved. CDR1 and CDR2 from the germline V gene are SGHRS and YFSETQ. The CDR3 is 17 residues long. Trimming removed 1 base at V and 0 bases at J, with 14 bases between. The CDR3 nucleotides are TGCGCCAGCAGCTTGAACCTGTCCCCTAGCTCCTACAATGAGCAGTTCTTC. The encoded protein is CASSLNLSPSSYNEQFF.

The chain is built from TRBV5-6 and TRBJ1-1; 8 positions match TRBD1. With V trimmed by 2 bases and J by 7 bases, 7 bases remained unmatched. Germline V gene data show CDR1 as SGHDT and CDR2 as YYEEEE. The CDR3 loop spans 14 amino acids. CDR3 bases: TGTGCCAGCAGCTTCCCGACAGGGGAGGTTGAAGCTTTCTTT. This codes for CASSFPTGEVEAFF.

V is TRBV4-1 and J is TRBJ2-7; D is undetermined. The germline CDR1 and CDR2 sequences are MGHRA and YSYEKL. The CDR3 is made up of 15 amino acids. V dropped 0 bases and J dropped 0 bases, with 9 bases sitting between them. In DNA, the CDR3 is TGCGCCAGCAGCCAAGAGAGAGACCTCTCCTACGAGCAGTACTTC. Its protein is CASSQERDLSYEQYF.

CDR3 nucleotides: TGTGCCAGCAGCCTATCTAGCGGGCAAGAGACCCAGTACTTC. Protein: CASSLSSGQETQYF. The V call is TRBV28, the J call TRBJ2-5; 8 bases align to TRBD2. Germline CDR1 reads MDHEN; CDR2 reads SYDVKM. CDR3 length: 14 amino acids. The V gene end was trimmed by 6 bases and the J gene end by 2 bases; junction bases not matched to a gene: 5.

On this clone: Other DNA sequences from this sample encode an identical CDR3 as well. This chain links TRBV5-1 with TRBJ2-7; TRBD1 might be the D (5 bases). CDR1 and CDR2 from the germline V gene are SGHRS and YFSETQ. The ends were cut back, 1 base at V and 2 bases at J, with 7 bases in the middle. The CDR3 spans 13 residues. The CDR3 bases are TGCGCCAGCAGCTTGACAGGAGCCTACGAGCAGTACTTC. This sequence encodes CASSLTGAYEQYF. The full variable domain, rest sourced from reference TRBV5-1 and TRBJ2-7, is KAGVTQTPRYLIKTRGQQVTLSCSPISGHRSVSWYQQTPGQGLQFLFEYFSETQRNKGNFPGRFSGRQFSNSRSEMNVSTLELGDSALYLCASSLTGAYEQYFGPGTRLTVT.

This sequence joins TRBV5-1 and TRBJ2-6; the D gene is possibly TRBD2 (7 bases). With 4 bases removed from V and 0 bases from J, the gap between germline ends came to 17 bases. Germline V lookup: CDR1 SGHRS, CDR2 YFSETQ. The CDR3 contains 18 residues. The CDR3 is CASSGGGGEFSGANVLTF. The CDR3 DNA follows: TGCGCCAGCAGCGGGGGCGGGGGCGAATTCTCTGGGGCCAACGTCCTGACTTTC.

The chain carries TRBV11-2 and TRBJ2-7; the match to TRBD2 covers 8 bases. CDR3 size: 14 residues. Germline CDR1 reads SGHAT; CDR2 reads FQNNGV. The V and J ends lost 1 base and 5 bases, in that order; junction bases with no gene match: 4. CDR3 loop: CASSLARGGDEQYF. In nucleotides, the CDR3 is TGTGCCAGCAGCTTAGCTCGGGGGGGGGACGAGCAGTACTTC.

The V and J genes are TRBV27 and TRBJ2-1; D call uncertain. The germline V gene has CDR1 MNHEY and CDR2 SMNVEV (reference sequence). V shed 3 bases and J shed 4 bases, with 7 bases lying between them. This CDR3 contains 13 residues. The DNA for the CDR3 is TGTGCCAGCAGTTTCCAGCAATACAATGAGCAGTTCTTC. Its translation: CASSFQQYNEQFF.

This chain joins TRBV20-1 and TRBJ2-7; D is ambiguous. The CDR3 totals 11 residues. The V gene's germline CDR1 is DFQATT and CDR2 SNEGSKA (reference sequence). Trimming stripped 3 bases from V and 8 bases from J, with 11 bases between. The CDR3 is CSARRSTKQYF. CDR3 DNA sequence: TGCAGTGCTAGGAGGTCTACGAAGCAGTACTTC.

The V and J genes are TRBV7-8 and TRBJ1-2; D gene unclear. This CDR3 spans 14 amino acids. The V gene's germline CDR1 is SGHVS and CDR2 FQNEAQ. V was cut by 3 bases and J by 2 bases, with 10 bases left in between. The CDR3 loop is CASSFRTENYGYTF. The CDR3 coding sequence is TGTGCCAGCAGCTTCAGGACGGAAAACTATGGCTACACCTTC.

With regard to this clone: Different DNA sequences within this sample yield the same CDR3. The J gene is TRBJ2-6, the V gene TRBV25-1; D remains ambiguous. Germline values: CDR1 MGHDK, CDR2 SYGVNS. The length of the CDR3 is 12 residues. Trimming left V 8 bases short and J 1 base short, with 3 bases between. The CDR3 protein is CASSSGANVLTF. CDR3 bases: TGTGCCAGCTCGTCTGGGGCCAACGTCCTGACTTTC. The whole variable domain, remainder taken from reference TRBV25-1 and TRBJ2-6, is EADIYQTPRYLVIGTGKKITLECSQTMGHDKMYWYQQDPGMELHLIHYSYGVNSTEKGDLSSESTVSRIRTEHFPLTLESARPSHTSQYLCASSSGANVLTFGAGSRLTVL.

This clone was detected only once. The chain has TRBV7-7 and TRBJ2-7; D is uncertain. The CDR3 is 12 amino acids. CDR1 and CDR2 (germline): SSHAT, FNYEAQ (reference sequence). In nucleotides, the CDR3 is TGTGCAGTCTTGACGGGTCCTAGTGAGCAGTACTTC. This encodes CAVLTGPSEQYF.

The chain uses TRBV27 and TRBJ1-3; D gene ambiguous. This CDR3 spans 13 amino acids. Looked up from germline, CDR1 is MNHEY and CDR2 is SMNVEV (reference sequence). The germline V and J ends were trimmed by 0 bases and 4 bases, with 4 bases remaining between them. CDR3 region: CASSLSVGNTIYF. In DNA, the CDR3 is TGTGCCAGCAGTTTATCGGTCGGAAACACCATATATTTT.

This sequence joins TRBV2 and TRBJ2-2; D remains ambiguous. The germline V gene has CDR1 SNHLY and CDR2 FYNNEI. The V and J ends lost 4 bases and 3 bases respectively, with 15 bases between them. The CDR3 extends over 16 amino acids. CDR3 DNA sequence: TGTGCCAGCAGTGTAGTGGCCGACATCGACACCGGGGAGCTGTTTTTT. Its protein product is CASSVVADIDTGELFF.

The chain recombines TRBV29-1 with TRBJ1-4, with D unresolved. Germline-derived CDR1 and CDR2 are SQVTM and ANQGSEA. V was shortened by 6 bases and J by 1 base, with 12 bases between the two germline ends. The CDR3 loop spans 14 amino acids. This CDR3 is CSVRAPQTNEKLFF. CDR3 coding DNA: TGCAGCGTGAGGGCACCACAAACTAATGAAAAACTGTTTTTT. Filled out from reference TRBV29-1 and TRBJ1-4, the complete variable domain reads SAVISQKPSRDICQRGTSLTIQCQVDSQVTMMFWYRQQPGQSLTLIATANQGSEATYESGFVIDKFPISRPNLTFSTLTVSNMSPEDSSIYLCSVRAPQTNEKLFFGSGTQLSVL.

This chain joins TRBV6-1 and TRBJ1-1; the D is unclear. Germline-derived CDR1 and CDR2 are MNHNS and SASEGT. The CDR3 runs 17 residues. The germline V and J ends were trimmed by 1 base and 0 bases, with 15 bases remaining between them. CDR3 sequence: CASSEERPGDLNTEAFF. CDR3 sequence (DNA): TGTGCCAGCAGTGAAGAGAGGCCAGGAGATTTGAACACTGAAGCTTTCTTT.

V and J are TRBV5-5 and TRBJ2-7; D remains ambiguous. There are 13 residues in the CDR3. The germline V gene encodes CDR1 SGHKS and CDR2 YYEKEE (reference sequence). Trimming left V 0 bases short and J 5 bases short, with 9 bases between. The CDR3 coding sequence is TGTGCCAGCAGCTTGGCGGTCCAAGACGAGCAGTACTTC. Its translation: CASSLAVQDEQYF. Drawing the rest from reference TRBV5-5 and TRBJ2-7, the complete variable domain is DAGVTQSPTHLIKTRGQQVTLRCSPISGHKSVSWYQQVLGQGPQFIFQYYEKEERGRGNFPDRFSARQFPNYSSELNVNALLLGDSALYLCASSLAVQDEQYFGPGTRLTVT.

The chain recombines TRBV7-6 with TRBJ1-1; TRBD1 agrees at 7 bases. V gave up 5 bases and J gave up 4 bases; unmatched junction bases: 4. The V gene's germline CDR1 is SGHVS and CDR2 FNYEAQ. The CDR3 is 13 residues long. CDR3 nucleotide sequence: TGTGCCAGCAGCCAGACAGGGTTCACTGAAGCTTTCTTT. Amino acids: CASSQTGFTEAFF.

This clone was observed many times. CDR3 DNA: TGCAGCGTCCTGGGACAGGGGAACTACACCTTC. This sequence encodes CSVLGQGNYTF. The V gene is TRBV29-1, the J gene TRBJ1-2; 10 nucleotides match TRBD1. The CDR3 is 11 amino acids. Germline assignment: CDR1 SQVTM and CDR2 ANQGSEA. Trimming took 6 bases from V and 10 from J; bases not matched to a gene: 5.

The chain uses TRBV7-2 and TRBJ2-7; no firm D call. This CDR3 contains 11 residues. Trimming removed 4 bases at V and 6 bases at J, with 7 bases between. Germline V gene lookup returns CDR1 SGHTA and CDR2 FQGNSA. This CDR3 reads CASSSGLEQYF. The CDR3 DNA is TGTGCCAGCAGCTCAGGCCTCGAGCAGTACTTC. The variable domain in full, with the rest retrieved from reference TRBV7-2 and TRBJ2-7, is GAGVSQSPSNKVTEKGKDVELRCDPISGHTALYWYRQSLGQGLEFLIYFQGNSAPDKSGLPSDRFSAERTGGSVSTLTIQRTQQEDSAVYLCASSSGLEQYFGPGTRLTVT.

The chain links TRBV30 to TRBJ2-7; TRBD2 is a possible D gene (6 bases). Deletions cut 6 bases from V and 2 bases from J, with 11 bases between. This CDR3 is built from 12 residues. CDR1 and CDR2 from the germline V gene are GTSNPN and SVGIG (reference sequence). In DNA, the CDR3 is TGTGCCTGCCGGGACTTAACCTACGAGCAGTACTTC. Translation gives CACRDLTYEQYF.

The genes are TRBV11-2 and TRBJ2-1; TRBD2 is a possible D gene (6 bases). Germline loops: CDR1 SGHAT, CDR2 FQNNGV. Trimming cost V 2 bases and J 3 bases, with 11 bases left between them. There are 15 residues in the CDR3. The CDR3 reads CASSLSGPVYNEQFF. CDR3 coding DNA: TGTGCCAGCAGCTTAAGCGGGCCGGTCTACAATGAGCAGTTCTTC.